This T cell receptor (beta chain) came from a study of T cells in Graves' hyperthyroidism and ophthalmopathy (dated by TCRdb to about 2019). Looking at the study overall: Peripheral blood samples were taken at the time of initial diagnosis, prior to any treatment. The study also compared thyroid tissue and blood T-cell repertoires from more than five Graves' hyperthyroidism patients. The paper reports TCR Vbeta CDR3 sequencing of over 120 peripheral blood samples: 43 ophthalmopathy, roughly 80 hyperthyroidism and around 17 progressor patients. Following sampling, methimazole starting at 30 mg daily was given to hyperthyroidism patients, and high-dose intravenous methylprednisolone was given to ophthalmopathy patients. The 85 to 100 discovery patients were divided at random into training and test sets in a 7:3 ratio. Prospective prediction of ophthalmopathy was tested in an independent validation cohort consisting of some 19 hyperthyroidism patients and approximately 16 patients who later progressed to ophthalmopathy. To identify distinguishing TCR V-J signatures, a discovery cohort of around 100 patients was used, comprising 43 with Graves' ophthalmopathy and approximately 58 with stable Graves' hyperthyroidism. The study at large found these results: A model built on a 13 V-J signature distinguished ophthalmopathy from stable hyperthyroidism, reaching around 90% sensitivity and about 81% specificity in cross-validation and 80%/75% in testing. Most expanded thyroid clonotypes (frequency above 0.001) were also detected in blood, a finding suggesting that blood repertoires may reflect thyroid immune responses. No statistical method was used to set the sample size in advance, and investigators knew the group allocation. In validation, progression to ophthalmopathy was predicted by the model with 65% to 71% sensitivity and just over 72% specificity, a median of around 6.5 months before onset.

The TCR beta CDR3 regions were amplified from the RNA transcripts. For the first round of RT-PCR on the TCR CDR3, the HTBI primer set was used together with the Qiagen OneStep RT-PCR kit. The libraries were constructed in a second round of multiplex PCR and then size-selected and purified. The libraries were sequenced on an Illumina HiSeq2000 using paired-end 100 bp reads. As for the authors' bioinformatics: SOAPnuke was used to process the raw data, throwing out any read that contained adapters or uncalled bases, had a mean Phred below 15, or lacked an exact constant-primer or identifier match. High-quality paired reads were merged with COPE v1.2.5, and unique nucleotide sequences were defined as clonotypes. Clonotypes were aligned to IMGT TRBV, TRBD and TRBJ reference segments using MiTCR v1.1. Analysis was restricted to V-J combinations with a frequency above 0.0001, which covered 99% to 99.2% of repertoires. A TCS score was defined as the ratio between F50 (clonal expansion) and ExV (chaos), using BLOSUM62-based TCRdist between CDR3 peptides within each V-J. Welch's t-statistics and random forest reduced around 520 V-J features to 13, which were used in a naive Bayes classifier (R e1071). TCRdb ran its own pipeline on the public reads, namely fastp trimming at Q25 and MiXCR clone calling, and kept in-frame beta chains. Rows with one shared CDR3 protein collapse into an entry with the most common genes and DNA. The V and J calls and clone size are TCRdb's, not the authors'. In this sample the table shows 450,000 to 650,000 distinct CDR3 sequences, approximately 15% of which occur a single time. In total, the top ten clones hold about 7% of the sample.

This clonotype has more than one count but fewer than ten. The target of this receptor is not known. The input lacks base qualities; no much larger clone sits a single base away. Moderately to severely active disease, a Clinical Activity Score of at least 3, a NOSPECS grade of at least 4, and a duration under 3 months were present in ophthalmopathy patients. Patients with uncontrolled infections, other autoimmune diseases, pregnancy or lactation were excluded. Diagnoses relied on clinical symptoms, serum thyroxine and TRAb, thyroid ultrasound and orbital computed tomography. PBMCs were isolated from 10 ml of fresh peripheral blood by Ficoll-Paque density gradient centrifugation. Trizol reagent was used to extract total RNA, and RNA quality was then checked on an Agilent 2100 Bioanalyzer. Here V drops 0 bases and J drops 7 bases, and the junction holds 8 bases not matched to any gene. Based on the germline V gene, the CDR1 and CDR2 sequences are SGHRS and YFSETQ. The cysteine opens and the phenylalanine closes a CDR3 of 16 amino acids. Left in the record is the CDR3 DNA by itself, 48 bases read in frame from the first base.

The receptor was derived from a woman between 18 and 29 years old with Graves' ophthalmopathy. In this chain, TRBV5-1 is recombined with TRBJ1-5; 9 of the junction bases match TRBD1. The sequenced sample was blood. The CDR3 amino acid sequence is: CASSLGPTGGGQPQHF. The DNA sequence is TGCGCCAGCAGCTTGGGGCCGACAGGGGGGGGCCAGCCCCAGCATTTT.